This T cell receptor (beta chain) was captured in a study of CD8 T cells in ankylosing spondylitis. General study points: In the blood and synovial fluid of reactive arthritis, some motif variants had been previously reported.

The CDR3 runs to 17 residues. V was pared by 4 bases and J by 5 bases, with 8 bases of the junction left unmatched. The germline V gene has CDR1 SGHKS and CDR2 YYEKEE (reference sequence). As regards this clonotype: What it binds is not known.

By quantitative 5'-RACE with molecular barcodes, the TCR beta libraries were made. TCRdb re-called the 5' RACE reads through MiXCR, storing one row per CDR3 protein. The table records about 300,000 distinct CDR3 sequences, roughly 20% of them present only once. Source material: blood, either unsorted or a sorted T cell fraction (not recorded which). The TCR originated in a female donor with ankylosing spondylitis or in good health (not recorded which). V and J are TRBV5-5 and TRBJ2-1; 14 nucleotides line up with TRBD2. The CDR3 sequence is CASSPGTSGRGDNEQFF. The DNA for the CDR3 is TGTGCCAGCAGCCCTGGGACTAGCGGGAGAGGGGACAATGAGCAGTTCTTC.